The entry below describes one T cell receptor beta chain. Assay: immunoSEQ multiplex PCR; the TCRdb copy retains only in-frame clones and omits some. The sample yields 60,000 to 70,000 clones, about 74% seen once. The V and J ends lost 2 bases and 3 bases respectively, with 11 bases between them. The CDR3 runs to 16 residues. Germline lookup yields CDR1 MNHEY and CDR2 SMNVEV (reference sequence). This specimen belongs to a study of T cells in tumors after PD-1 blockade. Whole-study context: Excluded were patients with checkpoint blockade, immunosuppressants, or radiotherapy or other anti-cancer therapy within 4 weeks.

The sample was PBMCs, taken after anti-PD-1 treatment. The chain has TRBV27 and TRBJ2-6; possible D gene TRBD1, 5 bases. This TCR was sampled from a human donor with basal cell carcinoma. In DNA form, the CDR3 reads TGTGCCAGCAGTTTAACCCAGGGCTTTGGGGCCAACGTCCTGACTTTC. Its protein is CASSLTQGFGANVLTF.